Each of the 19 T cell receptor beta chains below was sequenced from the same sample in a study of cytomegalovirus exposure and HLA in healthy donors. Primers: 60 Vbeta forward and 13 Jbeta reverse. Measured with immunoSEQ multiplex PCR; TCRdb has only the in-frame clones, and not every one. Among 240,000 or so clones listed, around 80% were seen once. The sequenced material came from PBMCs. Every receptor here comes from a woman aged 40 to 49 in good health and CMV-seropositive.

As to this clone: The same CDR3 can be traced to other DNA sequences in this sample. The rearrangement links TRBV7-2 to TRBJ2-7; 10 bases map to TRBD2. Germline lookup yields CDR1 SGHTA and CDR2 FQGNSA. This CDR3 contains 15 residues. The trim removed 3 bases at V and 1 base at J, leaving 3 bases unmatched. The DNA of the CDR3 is TGTGCCAGCAGCTTCAGCGGGGGGGCTTCCTACGAGCAGTACTTC. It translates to CASSFSGGASYEQYF.

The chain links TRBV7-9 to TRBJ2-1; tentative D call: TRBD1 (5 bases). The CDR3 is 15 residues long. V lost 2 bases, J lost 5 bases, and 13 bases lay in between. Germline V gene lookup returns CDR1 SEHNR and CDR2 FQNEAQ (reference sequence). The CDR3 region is CASSLQDTRHNEQFF. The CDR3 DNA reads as TGTGCCAGCAGCTTACAGGACACCAGGCACAATGAGCAGTTCTTC.

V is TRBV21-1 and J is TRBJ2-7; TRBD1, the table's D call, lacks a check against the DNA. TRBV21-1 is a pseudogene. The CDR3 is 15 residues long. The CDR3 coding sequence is TGTGCCAGCAGCAGTCCAGGGATTCTCTCCTACGAGCAGTACTTC. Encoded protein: CASSSPGILSYEQYF.

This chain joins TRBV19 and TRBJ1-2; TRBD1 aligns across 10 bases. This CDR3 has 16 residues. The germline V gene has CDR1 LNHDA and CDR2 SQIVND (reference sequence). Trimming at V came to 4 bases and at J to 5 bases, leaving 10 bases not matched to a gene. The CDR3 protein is CASSTRQGANGYGYTF. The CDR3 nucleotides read TGTGCCAGTAGTACAAGACAGGGGGCCAATGGATATGGCTACACCTTC.

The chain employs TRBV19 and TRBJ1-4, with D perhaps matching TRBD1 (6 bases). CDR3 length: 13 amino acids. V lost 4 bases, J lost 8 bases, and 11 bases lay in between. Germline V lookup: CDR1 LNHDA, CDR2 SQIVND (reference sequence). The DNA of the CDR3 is TGTGCCAGTAGTAACAGGGAGGGAGAAAAACTGTTTTTT. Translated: CASSNREGEKLFF. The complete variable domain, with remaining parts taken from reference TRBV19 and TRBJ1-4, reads DGGITQSPKYLFRKEGQNVTLSCEQNLNHDAMYWYRQDPGQGLRLIYYSQIVNDFQKGDIAEGYSVSREKKESFPLTVTSAQKNPTAFYLCASSNREGEKLFFGSGTQLSVL.

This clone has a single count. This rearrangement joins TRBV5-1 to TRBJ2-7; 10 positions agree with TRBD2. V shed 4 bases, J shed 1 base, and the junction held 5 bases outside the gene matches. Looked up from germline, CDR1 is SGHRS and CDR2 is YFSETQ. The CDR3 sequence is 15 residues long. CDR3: CASSPLAGVSYEQYF. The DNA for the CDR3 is TGCGCCAGCAGCCCCCTAGCGGGAGTATCCTACGAGCAGTACTTC.

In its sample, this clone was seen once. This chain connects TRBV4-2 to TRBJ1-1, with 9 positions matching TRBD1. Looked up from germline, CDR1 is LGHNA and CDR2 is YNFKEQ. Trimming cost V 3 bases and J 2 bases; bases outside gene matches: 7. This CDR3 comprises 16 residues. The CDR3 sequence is CASSHGTGRSNTEAFF. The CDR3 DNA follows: TGTGCCAGCAGCCATGGGACAGGGAGGAGCAACACTGAAGCTTTCTTT.

This chain's CDR3 is CASSTAEVGERAIWGTDTQYF. Here the CDR3 DNA reads TGTGCCAGTAGTACGGCGGAGGTGGGGGAGCGGGCGATTTGGGGCACAGATACGCAGTATTTT. This chain uses TRBV19 with TRBJ2-3, with a weak D call TRBD2 (6 bases). The CDR3 length is 21 residues. The V gene's germline CDR1 is LNHDA and CDR2 SQIVND (reference sequence). V was clipped by 4 bases and J by 1 base, with 30 bases between them.

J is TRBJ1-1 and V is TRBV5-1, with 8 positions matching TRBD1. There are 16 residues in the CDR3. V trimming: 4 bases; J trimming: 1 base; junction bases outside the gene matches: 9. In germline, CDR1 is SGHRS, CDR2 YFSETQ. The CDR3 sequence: CASSLSTGGGNTEAFF. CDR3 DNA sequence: TGCGCCAGCAGCCTATCTACAGGGGGAGGGAACACTGAAGCTTTCTTT.

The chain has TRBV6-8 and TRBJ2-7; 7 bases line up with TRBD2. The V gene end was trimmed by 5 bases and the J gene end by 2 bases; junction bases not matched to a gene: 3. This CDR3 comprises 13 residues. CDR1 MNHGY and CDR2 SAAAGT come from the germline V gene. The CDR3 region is CASSRSGPYEQYF. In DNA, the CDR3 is TGTGCCAGCAGTCGTAGCGGGCCCTACGAGCAGTACTTC.

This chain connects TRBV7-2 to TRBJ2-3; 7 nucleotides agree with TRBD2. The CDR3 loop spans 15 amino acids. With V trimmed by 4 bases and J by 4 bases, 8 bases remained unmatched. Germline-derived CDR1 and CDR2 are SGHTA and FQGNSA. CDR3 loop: CASSSSNGLADTQYF. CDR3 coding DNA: TGTGCCAGCAGCTCCAGTAACGGACTAGCAGATACGCAGTATTTT.

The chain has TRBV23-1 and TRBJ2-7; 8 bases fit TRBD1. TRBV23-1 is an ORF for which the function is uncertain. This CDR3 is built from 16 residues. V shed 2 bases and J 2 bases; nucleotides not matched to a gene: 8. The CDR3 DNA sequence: TGCGCCAGCAGTCAACGCCCCGGACAGGGAACCTACGAGCAGTACTTC. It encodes CASSQRPGQGTYEQYF.

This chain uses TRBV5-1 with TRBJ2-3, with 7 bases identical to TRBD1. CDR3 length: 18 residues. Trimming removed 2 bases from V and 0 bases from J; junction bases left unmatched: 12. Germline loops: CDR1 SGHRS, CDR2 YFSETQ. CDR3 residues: CASSLQGHQALSTDTQYF. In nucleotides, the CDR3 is TGCGCCAGCAGCTTACAGGGGCATCAGGCCCTTAGCACAGATACGCAGTATTTT.

Here the CDR3 DNA reads TGTGCCAGCAGCACCCTGGACAGAACCCACGAGCAGTACTTC. Encoded protein: CASSTLDRTHEQYF. The chain employs TRBV21-1 and TRBJ2-7; the D segment call TRBD1 is taken from the table without a DNA check. TRBV21-1 is a listed pseudogene. The CDR3 sequence is 14 residues long.

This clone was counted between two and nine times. CDR3 sequence: CAWSTSGDHGYTF. The CDR3 DNA reads as TGTGCCTGGAGTACATCCGGGGATCATGGCTACACCTTC. The rearrangement links TRBV30 to TRBJ1-2; D call uncertain. Germline loops: CDR1 GTSNPN, CDR2 SVGIG (reference sequence). The V end was cut by 2 bases, the J end by 6 bases, with 13 bases between. The CDR3 covers 13 residues.

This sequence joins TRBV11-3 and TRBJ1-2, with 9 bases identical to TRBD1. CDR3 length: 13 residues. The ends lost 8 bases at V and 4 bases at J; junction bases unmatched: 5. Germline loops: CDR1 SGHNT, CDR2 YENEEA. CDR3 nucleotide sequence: TGTGCCAGCGCCGGGACAGGGACCTATGGCTACACCTTC. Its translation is CASAGTGTYGYTF.

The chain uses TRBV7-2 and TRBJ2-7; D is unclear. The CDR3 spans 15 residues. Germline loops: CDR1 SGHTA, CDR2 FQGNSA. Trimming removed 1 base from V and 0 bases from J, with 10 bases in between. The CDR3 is CASSLESRSSYEQYF. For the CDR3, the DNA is TGTGCCAGCAGCTTAGAGTCGCGTAGCTCCTACGAGCAGTACTTC.

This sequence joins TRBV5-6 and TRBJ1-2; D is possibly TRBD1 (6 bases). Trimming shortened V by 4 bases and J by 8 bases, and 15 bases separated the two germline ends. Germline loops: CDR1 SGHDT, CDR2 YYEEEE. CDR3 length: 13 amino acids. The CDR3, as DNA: TGTGCCAGCAGCAAGACAGGCCGCGGGGGCTACACCTTC. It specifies CASSKTGRGGYTF. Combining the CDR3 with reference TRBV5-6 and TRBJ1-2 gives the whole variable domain DAGVTQSPTHLIKTRGQQVTLRCSPKSGHDTVSWYQQALGQGPQFIFQYYEEEERQRGNFPDRFSGHQFPNYSSELNVNALLLGDSALYLCASSKTGRGGYTFGSGTRLTVV.

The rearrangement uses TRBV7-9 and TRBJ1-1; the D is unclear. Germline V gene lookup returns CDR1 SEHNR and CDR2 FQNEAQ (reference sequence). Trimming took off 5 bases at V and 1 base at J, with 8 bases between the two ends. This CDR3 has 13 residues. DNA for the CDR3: TGTGCCAGCAGCCCACAGACGAACACTGAAGCTTTCTTT. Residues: CASSPQTNTEAFF.